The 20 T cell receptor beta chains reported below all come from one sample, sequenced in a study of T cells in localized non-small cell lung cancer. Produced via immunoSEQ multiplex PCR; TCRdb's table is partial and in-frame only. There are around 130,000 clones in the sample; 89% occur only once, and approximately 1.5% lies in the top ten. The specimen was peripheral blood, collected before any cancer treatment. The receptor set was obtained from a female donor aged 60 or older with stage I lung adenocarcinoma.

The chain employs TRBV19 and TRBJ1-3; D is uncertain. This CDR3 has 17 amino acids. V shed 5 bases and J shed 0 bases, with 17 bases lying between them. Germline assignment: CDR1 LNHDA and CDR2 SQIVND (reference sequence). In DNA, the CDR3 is TGTGCCAGTAGTCTTTTTCGGGTCAGCTCCTCTGGAAACACCATATATTTT. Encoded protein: CASSLFRVSSSGNTIYF.

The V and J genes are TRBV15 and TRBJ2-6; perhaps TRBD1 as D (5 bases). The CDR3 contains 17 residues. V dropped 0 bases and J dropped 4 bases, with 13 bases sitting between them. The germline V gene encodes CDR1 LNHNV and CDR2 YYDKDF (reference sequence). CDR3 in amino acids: CATSRDLGALGANVLTF. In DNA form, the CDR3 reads TGTGCCACCAGCAGAGATCTTGGGGCCTTGGGGGCCAACGTCCTGACTTTC.

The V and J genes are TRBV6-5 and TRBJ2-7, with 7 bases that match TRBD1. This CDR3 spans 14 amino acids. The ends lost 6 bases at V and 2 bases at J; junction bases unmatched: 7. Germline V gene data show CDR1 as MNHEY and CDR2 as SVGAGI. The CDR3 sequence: CASRRGQPTYEQYF. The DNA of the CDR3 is TGTGCCAGCAGACGGGGACAGCCGACCTACGAGCAGTACTTC.

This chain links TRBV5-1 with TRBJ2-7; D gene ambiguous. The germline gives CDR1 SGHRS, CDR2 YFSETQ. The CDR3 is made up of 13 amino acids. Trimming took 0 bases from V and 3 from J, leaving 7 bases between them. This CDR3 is CASSLEGYYEQYF. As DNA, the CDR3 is TGCGCCAGCAGCTTGGAAGGGTACTACGAGCAGTACTTC.

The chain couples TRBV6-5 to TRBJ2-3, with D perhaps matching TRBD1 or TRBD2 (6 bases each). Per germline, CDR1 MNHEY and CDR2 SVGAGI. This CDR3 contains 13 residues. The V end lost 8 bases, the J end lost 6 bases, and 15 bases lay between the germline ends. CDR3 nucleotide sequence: TGTGCCAGCGCTACAGGGAGGAAGGATACGCAGTATTTT. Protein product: CASATGRKDTQYF.

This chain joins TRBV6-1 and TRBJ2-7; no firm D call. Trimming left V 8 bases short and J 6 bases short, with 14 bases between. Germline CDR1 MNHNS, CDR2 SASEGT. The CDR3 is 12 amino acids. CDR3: CASANVRSEQYF. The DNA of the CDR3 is TGTGCCAGCGCGAATGTACGTTCCGAGCAGTACTTC.

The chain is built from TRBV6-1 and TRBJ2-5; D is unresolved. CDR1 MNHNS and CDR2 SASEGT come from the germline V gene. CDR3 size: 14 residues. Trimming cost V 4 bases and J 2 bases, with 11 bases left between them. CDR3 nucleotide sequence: TGTGCCAGCAGTGGTATATACGTACAAGAGACCCAGTACTTC. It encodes CASSGIYVQETQYF.

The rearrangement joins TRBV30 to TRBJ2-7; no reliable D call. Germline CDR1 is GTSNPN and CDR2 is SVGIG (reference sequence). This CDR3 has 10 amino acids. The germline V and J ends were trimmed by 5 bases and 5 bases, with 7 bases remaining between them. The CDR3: CAWEKHEQYF. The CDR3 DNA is TGTGCCTGGGAGAAACACGAGCAGTACTTC.

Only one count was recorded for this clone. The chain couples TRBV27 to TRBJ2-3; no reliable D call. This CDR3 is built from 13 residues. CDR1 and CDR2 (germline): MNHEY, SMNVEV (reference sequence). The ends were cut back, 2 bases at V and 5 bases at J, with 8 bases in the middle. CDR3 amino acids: CASSLGFGDTQYF. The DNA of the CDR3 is TGTGCCAGCAGTTTAGGCTTCGGAGATACGCAGTATTTT.

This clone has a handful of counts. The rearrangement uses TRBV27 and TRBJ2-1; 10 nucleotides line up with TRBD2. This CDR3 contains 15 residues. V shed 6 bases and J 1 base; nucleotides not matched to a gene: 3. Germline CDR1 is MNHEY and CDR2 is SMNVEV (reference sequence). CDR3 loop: CASSLAGESYNEQFF. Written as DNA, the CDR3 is TGTGCCAGCAGCCTAGCGGGAGAGTCCTACAATGAGCAGTTCTTC.

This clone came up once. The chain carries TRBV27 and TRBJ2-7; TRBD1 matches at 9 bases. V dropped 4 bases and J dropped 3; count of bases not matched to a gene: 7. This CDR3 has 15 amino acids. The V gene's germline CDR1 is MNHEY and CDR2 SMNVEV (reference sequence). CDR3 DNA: TGTGCCAGCAGTTCTCCCGGGACAGGGCTCTACGAGCAGTACTTC. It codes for CASSSPGTGLYEQYF.

The CDR3 nucleotides are TGTGCCAGTAGTTCGGGGGAGTCACGCAATGAGCAGTTCTTC. Translated, it gives CASSSGESRNEQFF. The chain links TRBV19 to TRBJ2-1, with a possible D match to TRBD2 (6 bases). Germline CDR1 LNHDA, CDR2 SQIVND (reference sequence). The CDR3 extends over 14 amino acids. The V end lost 5 bases, the J end lost 6 bases, and 14 bases lay between the germline ends.

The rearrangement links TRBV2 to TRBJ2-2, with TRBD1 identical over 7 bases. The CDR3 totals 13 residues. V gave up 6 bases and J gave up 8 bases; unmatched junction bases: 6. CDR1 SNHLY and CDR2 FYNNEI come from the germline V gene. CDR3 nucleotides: TGTGCCAGCAGGGGGACAGCTGTAGGGGAGCTGTTTTTT. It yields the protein CASRGTAVGELFF.

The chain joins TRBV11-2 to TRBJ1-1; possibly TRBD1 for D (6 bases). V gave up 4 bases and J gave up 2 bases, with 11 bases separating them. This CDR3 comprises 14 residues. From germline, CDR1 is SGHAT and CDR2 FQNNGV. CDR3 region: CASSSTGGNTEAFF. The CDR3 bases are TGTGCCAGCAGCTCCACGGGGGGCAACACTGAAGCTTTCTTT.

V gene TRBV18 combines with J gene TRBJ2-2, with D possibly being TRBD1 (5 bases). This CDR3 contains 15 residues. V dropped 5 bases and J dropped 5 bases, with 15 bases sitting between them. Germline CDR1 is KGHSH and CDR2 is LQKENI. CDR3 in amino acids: CASSGLWGETGELFF. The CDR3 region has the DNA TGTGCCAGCTCAGGCCTTTGGGGCGAGACCGGGGAGCTGTTTTTT. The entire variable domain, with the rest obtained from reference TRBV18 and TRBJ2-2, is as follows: NAGVMQNPRHLVRRRGQEARLRCSPMKGHSHVYWYRQLPEEGLKFMVYLQKENIIDESGMPKERFSAEFPKEGPSILRIQQVVRGDSAAYFCASSGLWGETGELFFGEGSRLTVL.

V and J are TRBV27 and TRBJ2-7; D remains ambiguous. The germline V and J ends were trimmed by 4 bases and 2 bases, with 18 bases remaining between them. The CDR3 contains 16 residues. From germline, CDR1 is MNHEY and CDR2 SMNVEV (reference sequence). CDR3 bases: TGTGCCAGCAGTTCCTCCCTAGGATGGGCGGCCTACGAGCAGTACTTC. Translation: CASSSSLGWAAYEQYF.

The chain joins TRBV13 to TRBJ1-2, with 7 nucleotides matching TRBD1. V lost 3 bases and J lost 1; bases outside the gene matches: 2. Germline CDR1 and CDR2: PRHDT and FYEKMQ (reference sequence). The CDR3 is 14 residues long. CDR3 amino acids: CASSFGQVNYGYTF. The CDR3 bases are TGTGCCAGCAGCTTTGGACAGGTTAACTATGGCTACACCTTC. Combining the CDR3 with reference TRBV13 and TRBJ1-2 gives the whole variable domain AAGVIQSPRHLIKEKRETATLKCYPIPRHDTVYWYQQGPGQDPQFLISFYEKMQSDKGSIPDRFSAQQFSDYHSELNMSSLELGDSALYFCASSFGQVNYGYTFGSGTRLTVV.

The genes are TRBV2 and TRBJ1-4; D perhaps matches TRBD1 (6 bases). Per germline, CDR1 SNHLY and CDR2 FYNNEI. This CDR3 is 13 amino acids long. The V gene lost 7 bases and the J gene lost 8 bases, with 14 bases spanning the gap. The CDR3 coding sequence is TGTGCCAGCACCGGGGCAGGGGTGGAAAAACTGTTTTTT. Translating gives CASTGAGVEKLFF. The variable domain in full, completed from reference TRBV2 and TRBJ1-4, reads EPEVTQTPSHQVTQMGQEVILRCVPISNHLYFYWYRQILGQKVEFLVSFYNNEISEKSEIFDDQFSVERPDGSNFTLKIRSTKLEDSAMYFCASTGAGVEKLFFGSGTQLSVL.

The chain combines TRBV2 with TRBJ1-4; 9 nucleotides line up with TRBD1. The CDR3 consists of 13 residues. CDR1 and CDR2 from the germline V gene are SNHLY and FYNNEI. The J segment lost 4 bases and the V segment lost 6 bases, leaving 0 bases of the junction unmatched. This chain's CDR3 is CASRDRGNEKLFF. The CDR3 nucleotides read TGTGCCAGCAGGGACAGGGGTAATGAAAAACTGTTTTTT.

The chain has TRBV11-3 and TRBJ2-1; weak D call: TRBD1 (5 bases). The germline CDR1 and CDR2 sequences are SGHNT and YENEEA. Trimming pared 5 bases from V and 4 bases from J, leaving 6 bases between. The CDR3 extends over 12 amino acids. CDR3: CASSRQYNEQFF. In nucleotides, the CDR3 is TGTGCCAGCAGCCGACAGTACAATGAGCAGTTCTTC.